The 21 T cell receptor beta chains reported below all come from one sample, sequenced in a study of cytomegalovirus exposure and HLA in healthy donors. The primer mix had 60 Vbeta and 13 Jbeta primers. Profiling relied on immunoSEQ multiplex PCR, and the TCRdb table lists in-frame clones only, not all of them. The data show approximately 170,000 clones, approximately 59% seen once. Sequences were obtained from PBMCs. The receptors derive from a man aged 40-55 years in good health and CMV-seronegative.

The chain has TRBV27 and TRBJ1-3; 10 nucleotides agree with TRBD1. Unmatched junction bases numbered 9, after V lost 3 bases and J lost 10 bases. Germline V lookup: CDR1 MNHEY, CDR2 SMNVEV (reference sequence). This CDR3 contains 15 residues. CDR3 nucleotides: TGTGCCAGCAGTTTGGGACAGGGGCCAGCTGAAACCATATATTTT. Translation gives CASSLGQGPAETIYF.

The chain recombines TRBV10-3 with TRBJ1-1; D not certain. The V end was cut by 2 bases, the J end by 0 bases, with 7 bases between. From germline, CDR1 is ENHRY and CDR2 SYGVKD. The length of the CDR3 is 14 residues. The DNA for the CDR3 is TGTGCCATCAGTGAGACAGACATGAACACTGAAGCTTTCTTT. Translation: CAISETDMNTEAFF.

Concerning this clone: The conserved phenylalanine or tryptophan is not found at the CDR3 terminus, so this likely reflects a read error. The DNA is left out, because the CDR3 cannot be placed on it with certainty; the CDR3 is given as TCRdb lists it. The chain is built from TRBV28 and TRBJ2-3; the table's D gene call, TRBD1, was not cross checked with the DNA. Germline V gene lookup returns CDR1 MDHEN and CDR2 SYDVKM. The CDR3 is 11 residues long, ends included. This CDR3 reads CASSRVGQVFR.

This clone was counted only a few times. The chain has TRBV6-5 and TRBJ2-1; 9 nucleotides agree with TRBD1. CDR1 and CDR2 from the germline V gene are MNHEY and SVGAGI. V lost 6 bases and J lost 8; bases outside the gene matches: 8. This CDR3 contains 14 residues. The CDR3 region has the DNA TGTGCCAGCAGGGAACAGGGGGCGCGGGATGAGCAGTTCTTC. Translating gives CASREQGARDEQFF.

Here the CDR3 reads CASSYLQGSAGELFF. CDR3 coding DNA: TGTGCCAGCAGCTATCTACAGGGATCAGCCGGGGAGCTGTTTTTT. The chain is built from TRBV7-9 and TRBJ2-2; TRBD1 might be the D (6 bases). This CDR3 spans 15 amino acids. Trimming cost V 4 bases and J 6 bases, with 15 bases left between them. Germline lookup yields CDR1 SEHNR and CDR2 FQNEAQ (reference sequence).

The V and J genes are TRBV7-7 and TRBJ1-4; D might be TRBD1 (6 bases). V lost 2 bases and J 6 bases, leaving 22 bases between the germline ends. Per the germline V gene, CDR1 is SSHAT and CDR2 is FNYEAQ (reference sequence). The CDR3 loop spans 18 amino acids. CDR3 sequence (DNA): TGTGCCAGCAGCTTATCGCGGGGGGGAGGGGGAGGGTATGAAAAACTGTTTTTT. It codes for CASSLSRGGGGGYEKLFF.

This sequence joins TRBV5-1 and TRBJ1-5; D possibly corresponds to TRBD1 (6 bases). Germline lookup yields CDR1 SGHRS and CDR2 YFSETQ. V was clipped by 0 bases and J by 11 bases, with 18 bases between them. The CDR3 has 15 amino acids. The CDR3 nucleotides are TGCGCCAGCAGCTTGGCACTGGGGCAGGGGCCTTCCCAGCATTTT. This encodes CASSLALGQGPSQHF.

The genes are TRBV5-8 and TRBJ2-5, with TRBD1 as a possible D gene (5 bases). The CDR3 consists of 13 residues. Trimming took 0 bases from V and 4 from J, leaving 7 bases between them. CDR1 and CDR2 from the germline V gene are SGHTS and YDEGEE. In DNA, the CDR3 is TGTGCCAGCAGCTTGGGGACATTAGAGACCCAGTACTTC. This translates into CASSLGTLETQYF.

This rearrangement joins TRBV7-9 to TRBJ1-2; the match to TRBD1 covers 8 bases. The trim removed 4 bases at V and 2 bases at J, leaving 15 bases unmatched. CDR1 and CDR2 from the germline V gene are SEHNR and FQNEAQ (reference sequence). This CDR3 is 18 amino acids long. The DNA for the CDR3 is TGTGCCAGCAGCTCTAGTTGGCGGACAGGGCCTACCAACTATGGCTACACCTTC. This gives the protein CASSSSWRTGPTNYGYTF.

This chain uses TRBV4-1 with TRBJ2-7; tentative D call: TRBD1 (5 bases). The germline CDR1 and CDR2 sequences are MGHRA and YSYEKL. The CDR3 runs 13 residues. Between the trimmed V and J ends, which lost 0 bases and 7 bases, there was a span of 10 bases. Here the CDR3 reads CASSQDSGWEQYF. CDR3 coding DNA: TGCGCCAGCAGCCAAGATTCAGGGTGGGAGCAGTACTTC.

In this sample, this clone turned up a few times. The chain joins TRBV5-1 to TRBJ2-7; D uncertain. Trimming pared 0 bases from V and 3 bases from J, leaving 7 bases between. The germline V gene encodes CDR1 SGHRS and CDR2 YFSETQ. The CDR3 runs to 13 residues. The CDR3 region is CASSLGHGYEQYF. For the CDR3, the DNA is TGCGCCAGCAGCTTGGGACACGGCTACGAGCAGTACTTC.

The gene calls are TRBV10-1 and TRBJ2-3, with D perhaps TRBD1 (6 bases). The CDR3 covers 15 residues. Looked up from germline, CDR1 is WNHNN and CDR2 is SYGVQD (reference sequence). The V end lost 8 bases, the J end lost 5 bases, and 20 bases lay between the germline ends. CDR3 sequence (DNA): TGCGCCAGCCCATGGGGCGGAGTACAGGGAGATACGCAGTATTTT. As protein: CASPWGGVQGDTQYF.

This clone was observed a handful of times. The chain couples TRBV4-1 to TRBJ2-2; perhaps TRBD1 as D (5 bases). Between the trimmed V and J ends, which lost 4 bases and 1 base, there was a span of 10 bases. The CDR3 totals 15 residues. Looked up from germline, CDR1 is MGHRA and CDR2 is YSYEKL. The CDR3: CASSLSRGNTGELFF. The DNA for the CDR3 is TGCGCCAGCAGCCTCTCAAGGGGGAACACCGGGGAGCTGTTTTTT.

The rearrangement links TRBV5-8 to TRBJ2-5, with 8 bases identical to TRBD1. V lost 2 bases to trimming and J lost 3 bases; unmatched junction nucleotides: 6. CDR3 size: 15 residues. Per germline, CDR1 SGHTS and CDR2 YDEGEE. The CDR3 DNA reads TGTGCCAGCAGCTTCCGGACAGGGCTGAAAGAGACCCAGTACTTC. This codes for CASSFRTGLKETQYF.

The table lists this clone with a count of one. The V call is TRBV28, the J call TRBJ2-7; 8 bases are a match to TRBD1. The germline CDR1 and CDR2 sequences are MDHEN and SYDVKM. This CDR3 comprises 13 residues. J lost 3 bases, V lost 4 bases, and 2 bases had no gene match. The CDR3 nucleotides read TGTGCCAGCAGTTCCGGGACAGGCTACGAGCAGTACTTC. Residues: CASSSGTGYEQYF.

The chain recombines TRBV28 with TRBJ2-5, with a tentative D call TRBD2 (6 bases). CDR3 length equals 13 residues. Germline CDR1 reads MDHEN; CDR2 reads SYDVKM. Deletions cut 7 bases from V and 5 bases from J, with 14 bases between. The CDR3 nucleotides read TGTGCCAGCAACCGCGGAGGGATCGAGACCCAGTACTTC. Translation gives CASNRGGIETQYF.

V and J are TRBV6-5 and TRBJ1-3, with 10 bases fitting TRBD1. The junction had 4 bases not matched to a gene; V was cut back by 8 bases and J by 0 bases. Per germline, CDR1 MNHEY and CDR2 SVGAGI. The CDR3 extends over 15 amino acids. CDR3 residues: CASAGTGASGNTIYF. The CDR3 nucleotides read TGTGCCAGCGCCGGGACAGGGGCCTCTGGAAACACCATATATTTT.

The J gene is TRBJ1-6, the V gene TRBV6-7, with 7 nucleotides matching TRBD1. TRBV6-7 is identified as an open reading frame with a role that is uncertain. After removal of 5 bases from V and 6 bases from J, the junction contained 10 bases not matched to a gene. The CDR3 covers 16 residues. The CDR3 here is CASSPYKGQINSPLHF. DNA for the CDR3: TGTGCCAGCAGTCCGTATAAGGGACAGATTAATTCACCCCTCCACTTT.

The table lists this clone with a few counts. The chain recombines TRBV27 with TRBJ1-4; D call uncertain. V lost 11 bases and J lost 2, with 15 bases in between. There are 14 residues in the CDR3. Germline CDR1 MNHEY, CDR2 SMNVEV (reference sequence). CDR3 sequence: CAYTRCRTNEKLFF. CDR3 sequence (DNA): TGTGCCTATACCCGGTGCCGTACTAATGAAAAACTGTTTTTT.

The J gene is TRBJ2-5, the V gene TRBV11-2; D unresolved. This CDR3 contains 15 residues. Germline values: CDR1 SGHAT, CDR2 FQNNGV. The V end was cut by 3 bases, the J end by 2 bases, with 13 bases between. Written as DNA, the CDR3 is TGTGCCAGCAGCTTTATCGGTCACCAACAAGAGACCCAGTACTTC. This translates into CASSFIGHQQETQYF.

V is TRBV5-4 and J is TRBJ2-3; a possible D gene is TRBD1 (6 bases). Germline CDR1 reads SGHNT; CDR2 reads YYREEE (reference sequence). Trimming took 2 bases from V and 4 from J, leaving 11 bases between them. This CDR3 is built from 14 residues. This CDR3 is CASSLGGRSDTQYF. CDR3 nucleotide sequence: TGTGCCAGCAGCTTAGGGGGAAGATCAGATACGCAGTATTTT.